This T cell receptor beta chain was retrieved from a study of T cell changes during pregnancy in multiple sclerosis. This CDR3 has 18 residues. With V trimmed by 2 bases and J by 5 bases, 14 bases remained unmatched. The germline gives CDR1 GTSNPN, CDR2 SVGIG (reference sequence). This clone was seen a single time. Some clones are missing from TCRdb's copy, which holds only in-frame ones; the method was immunoSEQ multiplex PCR. The sample records under 50,000 clones, 85% to 95% being singletons. J is TRBJ2-1 and V is TRBV30; TRBD2 agrees at 11 bases. This specimen consisted of CD8+ T cells from peripheral blood mononuclear cells, obtained in the first trimester of pregnancy. The source is a female donor with multiple sclerosis, enrolled in a pregnancy study. The CDR3 loop is CAWSPAGTVLAGDNEQFF. The CDR3 region has the DNA TGTGCCTGGAGTCCGGCAGGGACGGTACTAGCGGGAGACAATGAGCAGTTCTTC.